This T cell receptor beta chain was documented in a study of cytomegalovirus exposure and HLA in healthy donors (dated by TCRdb to about 2017). Describing the broader study: An earlier analysis of approximately 550 of the donors reported approximately 270 Gb of sequence data and 117 million unique TCR beta sequences from around 200 million T cells. Rather than using new phenotypic data, the later analysis identified candidate immune exposures from TCR beta sequences and from how often those sequences occurred across donors. Donor age, sex, ethnicity and CMV serostatus were compiled together with the repertoire data. Roughly 300 gigabases of sequencing data and approximately 92 million unique TCR sequences made up an early release that covered over 550 HLA-typed donors. The study aimed to test whether signatures of past pathogen exposure could be identified by cataloging public T cell receptors. Typing coverage differed by locus: A, B, C, DRB1 and DQB1 were typed in about 629-640 donors, DQA1 in about 500, DPA1 in nearly 610, and DPB1 in about 450. The study combined high-throughput TCR immunosequencing, statistical association of individual TCRs with disease status, and machine learning to predict cytomegalovirus infection status. Among roughly 400 genotyped donors of the cohort, an average of approximately 240,000 unique TCR beta nucleotide sequences were sequenced per donor, roughly 20% of them non-productive. Both class I and class II loci were covered by HLA typing, at four-digit resolution. All discovery cohort repertoires had been generated on a single sequencing platform. Using immunosequencing, the study profiled T cell repertoires from some 670 subjects and related those repertoires to cytomegalovirus serostatus. Genome-wide SNP genotypes for about 65% of the 666 donors were used in a later genetic analysis, which treated that subset as a discovery cohort. An earlier analysis of around 640 of the donors used high-throughput TCR beta sequencing to judge whether each TCR beta V gene segment behaved as functional or pseudogenic. In a later analysis, previously published TCR beta repertoires from 666 donors were re-analyzed and high-resolution HLA genotyping was added so that TCR occurrence patterns could be studied. Of the 300 to 500 genotyped donors, roughly 76% were placed in the genetic ancestry cluster associated with self-reported Caucasian donors. In addition to the first cohort of 650 to 750 subjects, a separate validation cohort of over 90 different subjects was used. Roughly five DR-DQ haplotypes were handled as single units for association and clustering because linkage in the cohort was strong. Here is what the overall study found, with its caveats: The only immune exposure information available for the cohort was CMV serostatus. Assigning TCR associations to individual alleles was difficult when HLA alleles, especially DR and DQ, strongly co-occurred. A cluster of highly shared sequence variants was judged likely to represent a technical artifact of the sequencing pipeline. In vitro tests confirmed that a few of the cytomegalovirus-associated TCR beta chains recognize cytomegalovirus antigens. In a later analysis, most CMV-associated TCR beta chains were found to appear HLA-restricted, with HLA associations seemingly driven largely by CMV exposure. A later analysis found that TCR association rates varied across HLA loci, with DRB1 alleles showing the most associated TCRs and HLA-C alleles the fewest. Some IMGT-functional V segments, including TRBV6-2 and TRBV6-3, could not be distinguished by the 87-base-pair reads and were therefore excluded. At a false discovery rate of 0.05, a later analysis linked 16,951 TCR beta sequences to specific HLA alleles. The cohort was sequenced for TCR beta chains only, and without alpha or paired-chain data the features that could be detected were limited. In an earlier analysis of 587 of the donors, most TCR beta V segments appeared in productive rearrangements about 87% or about 30% of the time, broadly matching IMGT annotations. A further reported finding was that TCR beta sequences accurately predicted the HLA-A and HLA-B alleles for most subjects in the first cohort. A later genetic analysis associated a missense DCLRE1C variant with V-gene and J-gene trimming of TCR beta chains, and an independent cohort replicated the association. According to a later genetic analysis, donors in an Asian-associated ancestry cluster had fewer N-insertions in productive TCRs than the approximately 690-donor mean. Roughly uniform sequencing depth across donors was assumed in presence/absence analyses, although this assumption may not hold. In both the original and validation cohorts, the classifier was reported to diagnose cytomegalovirus status with high specificity and sensitivity. In a later analysis, several top co-occurrence clusters were reported to appear linked to parvovirus B19, influenza, CMV and Epstein-Barr virus. The study gave a list of 150 to 200 TCR beta chains associated with cytomegalovirus. According to the authors, the approach could potentially be generalized to other disease states and immunological phenotypes. A later analysis found that HLA-associated TCR beta chains were more clonally expanded and had lower generation probabilities than equally common non-associated chains. Linkage disequilibrium might explain the correlated functional status among segregating V segments, but an unknown experimental factor could not be ruled out. While some public TCRs were present in many individuals, most TCR sequences turned up only very rarely across donors. Because some donors lacked HLA typing at each locus, the association tests relied only on the typed subset. The earlier analysis of fewer than 750 of the donors excluded roughly 17 rarely observed V segments, including chromosome 9 orphons, because counts were too low.

In total, more than 500 healthy bone marrow donors made up the cohort. At the time of sampling, every cohort member was nominally healthy, though immune exposures that went unrecorded were likely present. The donor tested CMV seropositive, placing the donor among the 250 to 350 seropositive members of the cohort. Each donor provided a peripheral blood sample, and peripheral blood mononuclear cells were used for TCR beta sequencing. Genomic DNA was extracted from the blood cell samples with the Qiagen DNeasy Blood Extraction Kit. On this clone: Its specific antigen is unknown. No base qualities exist here, and no much larger clone lies one base off it.

CDR1 MNHEY and CDR2 SVGAGI were looked up in the germline V gene. V has 3 bases trimmed and J has 7 bases trimmed; junction bases matching no gene number 7. The CDR3 goes from the cysteine to the phenylalanine over 15 residues. Of all the DNA, just the CDR3 is kept, 45 bases in frame from base 1. Libraries were prepared through the immunoSEQ multiplex PCR assay. For the multiplex PCR, a mixture combining 60 forward primers for TCR Vbeta segments and 13 reverse primers for TCR Jbeta segments was used. A multiplex PCR assay on genomic DNA amplified the CDR3 region of rearranged TCR beta genes. On the Illumina HiSeq System, the amplified TCR beta libraries were sequenced as 87-base-pair reads. The authors' pipeline ran thus. A later analysis tallied 75 million to 95 million unique TCR beta chains across the 666 repertoires, and approximately 11 million of those chains were shared by two or more donors. Raw reads were error-corrected and collapsed into unique sequences with a nearest-neighbor algorithm that merged closely related sequences to remove PCR and sequencing errors. CDR3 sequences were aligned to IMGT reference sequences to assign V, D and J gene segments. Each retained sequence needed at least a six-nucleotide match to both a V gene segment and a J gene segment. Rearrangements were called productive when the CDR3 lacked stop codons and stayed in frame with V and J; all others were non-productive. CDR3 was defined by IMGT convention, running from the second conserved V-encoded cysteine to the conserved J-encoded phenylalanine. The earlier analysis of about 500 of the donors excluded sequences that lacked an unambiguous match to a single V gene segment. In an earlier analysis of 450 to 700 of the donors, V segments were called functional above 56.7% productive rearrangements and were called segregating when the between-donor standard deviation exceeded 5%. To diagnose cytomegalovirus status from the catalog of TCR beta chain sequences, a statistical classification framework was built. A later analysis assigned V and J genes by comparing TCR nucleotide sequences with IMGT/GENE-DB human TR gene sequences. In a later analysis, CDR3 sequences and most-parsimonious VDJ recombination scenarios were assigned using the TCRdist pipeline. In a later analysis, each TCR beta chain was defined by its CDR3 amino acid sequence together with its V-gene family, and reads without a unique V-gene family were excluded. A later analysis removed 600 or so highly shared, low-generation-probability nucleotide sequences to deal with suspected cross-contamination and a sequencing artifact. In a later analysis, a clonal expansion index for each public chain was calculated from normalized within-repertoire ranks of inferred template counts. In a later analysis, generation probabilities were computed using a VDJ recombination model fitted to out-of-frame rearrangements, and the results were checked against IGoR. Hypergeometric tests were used in a later analysis to score TCR-TCR, TCR-HLA and TCR-CMV co-occurrence, with a repertoire-size bias correction applied to the TCR pairs. A later analysis estimated false discovery rates by permuting HLA or CMV assignments 20 times. A later analysis grouped co-occurring TCRs with DBSCAN, adding TCRdist sequence similarity when clustering within HLA-allele-positive subsets. Repertoires with fewer than 30,000 or more than 120,000 public chains were left out of co-occurrence clustering, as were about 5 repertoires with anomalous nucleotide sharing. TCRdb retrieved this table from immuneACCESS and kept in-frame rearrangements only. Not all clones are present; in checked studies, unresolved V genes account for under half, and no reason is known for the remainder. V and J calls and clone size come straight from that table; D and trimming were deduced from the DNA. The sample table lists more than 65,000 clones, approximately 61% of them with a count of one. Of the sample, 6.9% is held by the ten largest clones.

This sequence originates from a woman between 45 and 65 years old in good health and CMV-seropositive. The sequenced sample was PBMCs. The chain couples TRBV6-5 to TRBJ2-2; 8 junctional bases match TRBD1. Here is the DNA: TGTGCCAGCAGTTATATGAACAGGGGGATCGGGGAGCTGTTTTTT. Its coded protein is CASSYMNRGIGELFF.